The entry that follows covers one T cell receptor (beta chain) sequence. The antigen is unknown. Individuals with alopecia areata gave both lesional scalp punch biopsies and peripheral blood for collection. V was clipped by 2 bases and J by 3 bases; unmatched bases: 12. CDR3 size: 17 residues. RNA extraction and reverse transcription yielded cDNA as sequencing template. Sequenced by immunoSEQ multiplex PCR; TCRdb stores in-frame clones only, minus some. Altogether about 180,000 clones are present, about 67% being singletons, with the ten largest covering about 10%. The data are from a study of CD8+ T cells in alopecia areata. Study in general: A regimen of oral tofacitinib, 5 to 10 mg twice daily, was given to treated patients. The protocol delivered tofacitinib for 6 to 18 months, then withdrew it for 6 months.

Study outcomes and limitations: Scalp samples also yield sequences from resident alphabeta T cells of normal skin.

The origin of this receptor is a human donor with alopecia areata. This chain joins TRBV23-1 and TRBJ2-7, with 8 bases aligning to TRBD2. TRBV23-1 is identified as an open reading frame with a role that is uncertain. Sequencing was performed on CD8+ T cells sorted from blood, taken at week 0. In nucleotides, the CDR3 is TGCGCCAGCAGTCAAGCTCCCAGGGAGCGGGGGAACTACGAGCAGTACTTC. Translation gives CASSQAPRERGNYEQYF.